This TCR beta chain was retrieved from a study of neurological immune-mediated disorders. This clonotype has a count of ten or more. The CDR3 sequence is 16 residues long. V was pared by 4 bases and J by 0 bases, with 6 bases of the junction left unmatched. The V gene's germline CDR1 is SGHKS and CDR2 YYEKEE (reference sequence). Via MiXCR, TCRdb re-called the 5' RACE reads, giving one row per CDR3 protein. The top ten hold over 0.95% of the sample, which has about 82,000 distinct CDR3 sequences, 2.6% seen once. This rearrangement joins TRBV5-5 to TRBJ1-1, with 10 bases identical to TRBD1. The TCR sequence derives from a woman aged 25-40 years with multiple sclerosis. The source material was PBMCs. CDR3 amino acids: CASSDGTGVMNTEAFF. CDR3 coding DNA: TGTGCCAGCAGCGACGGGACAGGGGTCATGAACACTGAAGCTTTCTTT.